The 3 T cell receptor beta chains below were found in one sample sequenced in a study of circulating and synovial CD4+ cells in juvenile arthritis. Method: immunoSEQ multiplex PCR; TCRdb's copy keeps in-frame clones and lacks some. The repertoire consists of some 35,000 clones, with 94% occurring once and the leading ten covering less than 0.8%. The specimen was CD4+ T cells from blood. The source is a human donor with juvenile idiopathic arthritis.

The CDR3 DNA reads TGCGCCAGCAGACACGGACCGGGACAGGCGACCTACGAGCAGTACTTC. Translated: CASRHGPGQATYEQYF. J is TRBJ2-7 and V is TRBV5-1, with TRBD1 matching over 8 bases. The germline V gene encodes CDR1 SGHRS and CDR2 YFSETQ. J lost 2 bases, V lost 5 bases, and 12 bases had no gene match. This CDR3 comprises 16 residues.

The rearrangement uses TRBV4-3 and TRBJ2-7; 9 bases agree with TRBD1. The length of the CDR3 is 16 residues. V lost 5 bases, J lost 4 bases, and 12 bases stayed unmatched. Per the germline V gene, CDR1 is LGHNA and CDR2 is YSLEER. The CDR3 spells CASSGAPGQGVYEQYF. DNA of the CDR3: TGCGCCAGCAGCGGGGCCCCGGGACAGGGCGTGTACGAGCAGTACTTC.

About this clone: Relative to the germline gene, one junction end is altered; a read error may explain this. The chain carries TRBV5-1 and TRBJ2-3, with TRBD1 matching 8 bases. The germline V gene has CDR1 SGHRS and CDR2 YFSETQ. This CDR3 comprises 13 residues. The DNA for the CDR3 is TGCGCCAGCAGACCGCAACAGGGGGGTTTGGTGGTTTTT. Amino acid sequence: CASRPQQGGLVVF.